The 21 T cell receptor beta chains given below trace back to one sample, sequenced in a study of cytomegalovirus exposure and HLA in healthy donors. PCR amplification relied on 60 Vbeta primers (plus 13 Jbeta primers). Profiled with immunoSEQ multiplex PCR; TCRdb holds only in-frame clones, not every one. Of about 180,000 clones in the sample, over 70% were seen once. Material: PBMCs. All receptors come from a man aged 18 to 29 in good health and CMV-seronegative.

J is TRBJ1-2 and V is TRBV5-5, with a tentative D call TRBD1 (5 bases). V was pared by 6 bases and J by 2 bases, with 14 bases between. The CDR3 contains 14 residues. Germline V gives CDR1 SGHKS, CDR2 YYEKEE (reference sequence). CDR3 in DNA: TGTGCCAGCACCCTGATGACAGACAACTATGGCTACACCTTC. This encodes CASTLMTDNYGYTF.

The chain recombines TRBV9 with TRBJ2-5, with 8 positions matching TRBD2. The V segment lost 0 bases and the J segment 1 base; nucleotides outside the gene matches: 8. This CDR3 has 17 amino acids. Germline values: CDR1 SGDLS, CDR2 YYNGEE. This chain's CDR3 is CASSVGGVAGSQETQYF. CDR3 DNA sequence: TGTGCCAGCAGCGTAGGGGGTGTAGCGGGGAGCCAAGAGACCCAGTACTTC. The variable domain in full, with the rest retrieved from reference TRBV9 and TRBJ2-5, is DSGVTQTPKHLITATGQRVTLRCSPRSGDLSVYWYQQSLDQGLQFLIQYYNGEERAKGNILERFSAQQFPDLHSELNLSSLELGDSALYFCASSVGGVAGSQETQYFGPGTRLLVL.

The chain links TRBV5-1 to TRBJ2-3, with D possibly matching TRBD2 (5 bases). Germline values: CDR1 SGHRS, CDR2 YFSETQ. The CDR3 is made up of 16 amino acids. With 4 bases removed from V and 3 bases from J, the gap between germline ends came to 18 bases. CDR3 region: CASSPYGVGQTDTQYF. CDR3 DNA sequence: TGCGCCAGCAGCCCTTACGGGGTGGGTCAAACAGATACGCAGTATTTT.

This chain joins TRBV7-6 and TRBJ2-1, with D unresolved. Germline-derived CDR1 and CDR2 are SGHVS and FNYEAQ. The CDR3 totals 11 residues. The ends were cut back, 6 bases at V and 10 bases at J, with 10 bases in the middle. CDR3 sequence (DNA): TGTGCCAGCAGTCCAGCGAAGGAGCAGTTCTTC. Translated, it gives CASSPAKEQFF.

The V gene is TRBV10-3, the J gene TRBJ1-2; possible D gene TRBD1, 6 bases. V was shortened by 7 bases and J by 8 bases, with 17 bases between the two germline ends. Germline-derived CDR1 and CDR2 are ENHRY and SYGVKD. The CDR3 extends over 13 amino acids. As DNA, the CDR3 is TGTGCCATCAAGGCTCCAGGGGTATACGGCTACACCTTC. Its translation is CAIKAPGVYGYTF.

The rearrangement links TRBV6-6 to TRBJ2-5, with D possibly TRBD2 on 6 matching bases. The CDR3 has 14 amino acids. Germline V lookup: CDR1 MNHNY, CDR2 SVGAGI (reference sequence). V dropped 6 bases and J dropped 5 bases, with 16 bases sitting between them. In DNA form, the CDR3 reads TGTGCCAGCAGCTCCGGGGGTTCTACGGAGACCCAGTACTTC. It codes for CASSSGGSTETQYF.

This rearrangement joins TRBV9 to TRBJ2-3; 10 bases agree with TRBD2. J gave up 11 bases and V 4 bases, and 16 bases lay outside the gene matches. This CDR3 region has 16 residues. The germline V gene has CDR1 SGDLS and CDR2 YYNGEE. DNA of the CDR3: TGTGCCAGCAGCCCCACGGGGTTAGCGGGAGGATGCGGGCAGTATTTT. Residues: CASSPTGLAGGCGQYF.

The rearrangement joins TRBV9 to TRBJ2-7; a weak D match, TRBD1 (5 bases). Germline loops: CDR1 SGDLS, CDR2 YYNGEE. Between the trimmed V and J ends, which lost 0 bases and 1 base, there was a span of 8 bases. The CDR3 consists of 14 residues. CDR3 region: CASSVEGMSYEQYF. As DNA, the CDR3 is TGTGCCAGCAGCGTAGAGGGGATGTCCTACGAGCAGTACTTC.

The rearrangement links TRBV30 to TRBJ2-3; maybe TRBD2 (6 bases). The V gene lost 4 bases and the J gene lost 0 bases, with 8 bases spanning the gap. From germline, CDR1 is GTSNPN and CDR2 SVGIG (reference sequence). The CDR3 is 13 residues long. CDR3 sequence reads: CAWIAASTDTQYF. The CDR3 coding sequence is TGTGCCTGGATAGCGGCTAGCACAGATACGCAGTATTTT.

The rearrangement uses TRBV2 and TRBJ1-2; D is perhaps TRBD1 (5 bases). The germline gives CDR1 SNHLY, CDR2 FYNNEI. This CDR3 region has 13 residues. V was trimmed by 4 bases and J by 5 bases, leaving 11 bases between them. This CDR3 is CASSVVRVYGYTF. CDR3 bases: TGTGCCAGCAGTGTAGTCAGGGTTTATGGCTACACCTTC.

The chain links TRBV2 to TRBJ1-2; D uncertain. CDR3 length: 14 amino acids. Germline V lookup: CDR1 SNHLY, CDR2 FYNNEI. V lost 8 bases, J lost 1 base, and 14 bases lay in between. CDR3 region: CASGWVRDNYGYTF. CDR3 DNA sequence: TGTGCCAGCGGATGGGTCCGGGATAACTATGGCTACACCTTC.

The CDR3 DNA is TGCGCCAGCAGCTTGGCAGCGGGGGAGACCGGGGAGCTGTTTTTT. Translating gives CASSLAAGETGELFF. The V call is TRBV5-1, the J call TRBJ2-2, with 8 nucleotides matching TRBD2. CDR1 is SGHRS, CDR2 YFSETQ, per germline. The CDR3 runs to 15 residues. V shed 0 bases and J 5 bases; nucleotides not matched to a gene: 3.

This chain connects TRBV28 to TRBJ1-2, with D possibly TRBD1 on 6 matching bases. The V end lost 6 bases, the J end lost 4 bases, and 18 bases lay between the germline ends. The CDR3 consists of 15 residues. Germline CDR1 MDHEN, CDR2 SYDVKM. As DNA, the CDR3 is TGTGCCAGCAGCCCAACAGGGACGGGGGGCTATGGCTACACCTTC. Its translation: CASSPTGTGGYGYTF.

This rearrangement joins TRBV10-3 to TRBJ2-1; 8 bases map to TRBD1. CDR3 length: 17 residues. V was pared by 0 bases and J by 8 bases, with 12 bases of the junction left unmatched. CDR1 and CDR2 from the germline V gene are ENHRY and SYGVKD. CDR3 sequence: CAISESFRTGKSDEQFF. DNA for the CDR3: TGTGCCATCAGTGAGTCGTTTAGGACAGGGAAGTCGGATGAGCAGTTCTTC.

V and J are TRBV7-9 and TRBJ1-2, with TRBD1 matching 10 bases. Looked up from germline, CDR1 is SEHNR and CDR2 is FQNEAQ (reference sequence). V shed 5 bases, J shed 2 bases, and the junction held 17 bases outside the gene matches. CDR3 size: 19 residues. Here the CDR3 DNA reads TGTGCCAGCAGCGACAAATTGACAGGGGGCGTGTTCGTCAACTATGGCTACACCTTC. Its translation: CASSDKLTGGVFVNYGYTF.

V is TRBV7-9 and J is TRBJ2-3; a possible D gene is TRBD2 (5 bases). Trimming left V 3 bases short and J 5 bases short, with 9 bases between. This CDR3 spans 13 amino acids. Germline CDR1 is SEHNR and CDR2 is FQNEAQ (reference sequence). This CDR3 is CASSFSEGDTQYF. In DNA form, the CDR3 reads TGTGCCAGCAGCTTCTCAGAGGGAGATACGCAGTATTTT. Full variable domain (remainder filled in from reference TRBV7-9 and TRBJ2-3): DTGVSQNPRHKITKRGQNVTFRCDPISEHNRLYWYRQTLGQGPEFLTYFQNEAQLEKSRLLSDRFSAERPKGSFSTLEIQRTEQGDSAMYLCASSFSEGDTQYFGPGTRLTVL.

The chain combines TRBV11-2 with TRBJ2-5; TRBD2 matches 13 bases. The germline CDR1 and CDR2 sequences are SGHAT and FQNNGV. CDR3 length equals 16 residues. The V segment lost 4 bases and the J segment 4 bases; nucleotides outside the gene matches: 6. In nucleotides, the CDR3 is TGTGCCAGCAGCTCAGGACTAGCGGGAGCTTCAGAGACCCAGTACTTC. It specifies CASSSGLAGASETQYF. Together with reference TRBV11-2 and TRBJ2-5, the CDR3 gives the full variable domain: EAGVAQSPRYKIIEKRQSVAFWCNPISGHATLYWYQQILGQGPKLLIQFQNNGVVDDSQLPKDRFSAERLKGVDSTLKIQPAKLEDSAVYLCASSSGLAGASETQYFGPGTRLLVL.

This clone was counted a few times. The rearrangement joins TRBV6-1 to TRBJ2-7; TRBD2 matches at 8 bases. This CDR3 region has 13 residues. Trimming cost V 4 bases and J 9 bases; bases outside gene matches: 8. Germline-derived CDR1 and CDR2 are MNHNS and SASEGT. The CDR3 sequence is CASSAKRETRQYF. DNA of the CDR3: TGTGCCAGCAGTGCAAAGCGGGAGACCCGGCAGTACTTC.

CDR3 loop: CASSSRDRASEAFF. The CDR3, as DNA: TGTGCCAGCAGCAGCCGAGACAGGGCCTCTGAAGCTTTCTTT. V gene TRBV6-1 combines with J gene TRBJ1-1, with TRBD1 matching 7 bases. J was trimmed by 6 bases and V by 6 bases; bases with no gene match: 10. The length of the CDR3 is 14 residues. CDR1 and CDR2 from the germline V gene are MNHNS and SASEGT.

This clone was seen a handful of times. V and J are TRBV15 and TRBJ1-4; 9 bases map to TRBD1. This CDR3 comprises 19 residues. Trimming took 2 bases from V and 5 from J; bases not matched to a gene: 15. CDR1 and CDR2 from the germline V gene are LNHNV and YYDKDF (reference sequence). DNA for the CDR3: TGTGCCACCAGCAGACTGGGTACAGGGGGCGGGATCCAGAATGAAAAACTGTTTTTT. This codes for CATSRLGTGGGIQNEKLFF.

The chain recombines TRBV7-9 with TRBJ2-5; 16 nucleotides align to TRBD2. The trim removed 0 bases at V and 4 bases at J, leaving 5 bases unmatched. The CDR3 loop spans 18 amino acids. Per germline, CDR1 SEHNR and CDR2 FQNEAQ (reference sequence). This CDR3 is CASSLAGTSGGAGETQYF. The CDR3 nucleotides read TGTGCCAGCAGCTTAGCTGGGACTAGCGGGGGGGCCGGAGAGACCCAGTACTTC.